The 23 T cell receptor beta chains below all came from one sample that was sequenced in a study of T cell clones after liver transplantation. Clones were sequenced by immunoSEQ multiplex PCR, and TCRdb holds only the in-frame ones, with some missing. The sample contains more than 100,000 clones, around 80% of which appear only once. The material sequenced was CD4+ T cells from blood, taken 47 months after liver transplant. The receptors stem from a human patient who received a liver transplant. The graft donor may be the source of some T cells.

CDR3 protein: CASSVGRDYGYTF. CDR3 bases: TGTGCCAGTAGTGTAGGACGGGACTATGGCTACACCTTC. This chain connects TRBV19 to TRBJ1-2; D is ambiguous. The germline V and J ends were trimmed by 5 bases and 3 bases, with 10 bases remaining between them. This CDR3 spans 13 amino acids. The V gene's germline CDR1 is LNHDA and CDR2 SQIVND (reference sequence). Supplemented by reference TRBV19 and TRBJ1-2, the full variable domain reads DGGITQSPKYLFRKEGQNVTLSCEQNLNHDAMYWYRQDPGQGLRLIYYSQIVNDFQKGDIAEGYSVSREKKESFPLTVTSAQKNPTAFYLCASSVGRDYGYTFGSGTRLTVV.

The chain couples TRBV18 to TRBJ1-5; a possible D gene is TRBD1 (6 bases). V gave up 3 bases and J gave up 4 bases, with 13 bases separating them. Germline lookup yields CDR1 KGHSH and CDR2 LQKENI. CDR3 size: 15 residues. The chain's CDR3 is CASSPSGAANQPQHF. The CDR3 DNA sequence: TGTGCCAGCTCACCCTCGGGGGCCGCTAATCAGCCCCAGCATTTT. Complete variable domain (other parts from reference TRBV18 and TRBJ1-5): NAGVMQNPRHLVRRRGQEARLRCSPMKGHSHVYWYRQLPEEGLKFMVYLQKENIIDESGMPKERFSAEFPKEGPSILRIQQVVRGDSAAYFCASSPSGAANQPQHFGDGTRLSIL.

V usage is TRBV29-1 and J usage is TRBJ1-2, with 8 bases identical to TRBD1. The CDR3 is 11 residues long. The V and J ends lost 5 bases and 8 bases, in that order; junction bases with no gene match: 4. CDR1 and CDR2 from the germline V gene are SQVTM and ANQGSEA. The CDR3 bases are TGCAGCGTTCGACAGGGGCAAGGCTACACCTTC. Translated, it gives CSVRQGQGYTF. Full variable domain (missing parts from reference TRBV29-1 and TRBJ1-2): SAVISQKPSRDICQRGTSLTIQCQVDSQVTMMFWYRQQPGQSLTLIATANQGSEATYESGFVIDKFPISRPNLTFSTLTVSNMSPEDSSIYLCSVRQGQGYTFGSGTRLTVV.

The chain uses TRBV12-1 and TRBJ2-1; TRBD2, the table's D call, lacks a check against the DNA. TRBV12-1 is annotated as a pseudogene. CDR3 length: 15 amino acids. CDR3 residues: CASSCWRALYNEQFF. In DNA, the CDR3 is TGTGCCAGCAGCTGTTGGAGGGCCCTCTACAATGAGCAGTTCTTC.

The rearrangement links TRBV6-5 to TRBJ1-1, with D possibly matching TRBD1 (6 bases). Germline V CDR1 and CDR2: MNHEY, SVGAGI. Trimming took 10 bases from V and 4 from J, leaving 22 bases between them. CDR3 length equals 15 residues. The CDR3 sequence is CATLDFGGLITEAFF. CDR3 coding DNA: TGTGCCACCCTGGATTTTGGGGGGCTCATCACTGAAGCTTTCTTT.

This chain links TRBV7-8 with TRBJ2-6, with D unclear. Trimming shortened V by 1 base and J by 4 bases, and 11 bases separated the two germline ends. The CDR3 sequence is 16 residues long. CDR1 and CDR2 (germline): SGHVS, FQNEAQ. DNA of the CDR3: TGTGCCAGCAGCTTAGGGCAGGCCTCCGGGGCCAACGTCCTGACTTTC. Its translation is CASSLGQASGANVLTF.

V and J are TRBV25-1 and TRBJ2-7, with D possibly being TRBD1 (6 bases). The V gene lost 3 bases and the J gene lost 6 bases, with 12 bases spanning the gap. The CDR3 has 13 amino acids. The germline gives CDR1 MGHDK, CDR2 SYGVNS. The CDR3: CASSEGTRLEQYF. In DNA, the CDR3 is TGTGCCAGCAGTGAGGGGACACGCCTCGAGCAGTACTTC.

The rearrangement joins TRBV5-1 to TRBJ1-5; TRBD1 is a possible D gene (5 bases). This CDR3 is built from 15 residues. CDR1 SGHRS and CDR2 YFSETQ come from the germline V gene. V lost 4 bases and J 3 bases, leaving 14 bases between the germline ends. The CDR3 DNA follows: TGCGCCAGCAGCACGGAGGGGAGGACCAATCAGCCCCAGCATTTT. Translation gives CASSTEGRTNQPQHF.

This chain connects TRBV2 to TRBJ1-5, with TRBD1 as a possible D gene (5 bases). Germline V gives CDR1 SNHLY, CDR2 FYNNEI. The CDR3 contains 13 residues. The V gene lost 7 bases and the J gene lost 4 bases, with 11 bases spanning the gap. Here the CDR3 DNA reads TGTGCCAGCATCGACAGAGAGAATCAGCCCCAGCATTTT. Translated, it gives CASIDRENQPQHF. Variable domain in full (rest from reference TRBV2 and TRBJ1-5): EPEVTQTPSHQVTQMGQEVILRCVPISNHLYFYWYRQILGQKVEFLVSFYNNEISEKSEIFDDQFSVERPDGSNFTLKIRSTKLEDSAMYFCASIDRENQPQHFGDGTRLSIL.

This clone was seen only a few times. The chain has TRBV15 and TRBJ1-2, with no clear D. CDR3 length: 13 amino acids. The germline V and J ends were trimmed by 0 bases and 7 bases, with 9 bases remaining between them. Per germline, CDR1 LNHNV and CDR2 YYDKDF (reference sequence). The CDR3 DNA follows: TGTGCCACCAGCAGAGATATTAGGAGTGGCTACACCTTC. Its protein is CATSRDIRSGYTF.

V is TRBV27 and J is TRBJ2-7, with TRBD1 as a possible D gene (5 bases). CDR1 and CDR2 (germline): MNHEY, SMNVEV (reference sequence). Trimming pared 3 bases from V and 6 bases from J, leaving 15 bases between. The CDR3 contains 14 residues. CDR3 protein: CASSFQGGVSEQYF. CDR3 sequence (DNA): TGTGCCAGCAGTTTTCAGGGTGGGGTAAGCGAGCAGTACTTC.

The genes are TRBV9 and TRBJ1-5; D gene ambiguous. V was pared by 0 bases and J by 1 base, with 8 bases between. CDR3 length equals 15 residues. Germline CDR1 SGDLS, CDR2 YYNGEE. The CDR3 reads CASSVDGNSNQPQHF. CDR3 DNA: TGTGCCAGCAGCGTAGATGGTAACAGCAATCAGCCCCAGCATTTT.

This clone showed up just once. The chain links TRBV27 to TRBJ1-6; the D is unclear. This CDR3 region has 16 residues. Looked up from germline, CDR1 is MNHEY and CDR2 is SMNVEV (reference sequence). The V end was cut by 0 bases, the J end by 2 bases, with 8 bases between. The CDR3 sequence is CASSLSTGAYNSPLHF. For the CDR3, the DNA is TGTGCCAGCAGTTTATCAACGGGAGCCTATAATTCACCCCTCCACTTT.

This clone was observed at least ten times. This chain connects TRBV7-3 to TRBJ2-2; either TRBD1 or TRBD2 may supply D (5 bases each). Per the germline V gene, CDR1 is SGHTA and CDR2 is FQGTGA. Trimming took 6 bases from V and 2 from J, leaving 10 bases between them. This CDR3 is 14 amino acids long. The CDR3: CASSPGTNTGELFF. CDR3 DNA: TGTGCCAGCAGTCCCGGGACCAACACCGGGGAGCTGTTTTTT.

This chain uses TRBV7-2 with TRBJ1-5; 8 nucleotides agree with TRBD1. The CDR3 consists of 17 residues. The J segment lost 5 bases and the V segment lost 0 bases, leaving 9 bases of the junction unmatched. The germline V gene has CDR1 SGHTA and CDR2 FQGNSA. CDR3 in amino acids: CASSLATGVIGDQPQHF. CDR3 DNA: TGTGCCAGCAGCTTAGCGACAGGGGTTATCGGAGATCAGCCCCAGCATTTT. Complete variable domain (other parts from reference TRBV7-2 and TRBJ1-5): GAGVSQSPSNKVTEKGKDVELRCDPISGHTALYWYRQSLGQGLEFLIYFQGNSAPDKSGLPSDRFSAERTGGSVSTLTIQRTQQEDSAVYLCASSLATGVIGDQPQHFGDGTRLSIL.

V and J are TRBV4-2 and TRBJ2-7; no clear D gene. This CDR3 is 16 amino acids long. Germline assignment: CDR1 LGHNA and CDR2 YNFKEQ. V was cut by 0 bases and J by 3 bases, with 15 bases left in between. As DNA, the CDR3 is TGTGCCAGCAGCCAAGAAGGTTGGGAAGGATTCTACGAGCAGTACTTC. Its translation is CASSQEGWEGFYEQYF.

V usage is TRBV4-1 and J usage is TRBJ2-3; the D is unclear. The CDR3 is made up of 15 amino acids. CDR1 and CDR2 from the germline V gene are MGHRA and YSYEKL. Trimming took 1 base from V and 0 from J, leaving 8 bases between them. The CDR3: CASSQVITSTDTQYF. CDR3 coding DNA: TGCGCCAGCAGCCAAGTCATCACAAGCACAGATACGCAGTATTTT.

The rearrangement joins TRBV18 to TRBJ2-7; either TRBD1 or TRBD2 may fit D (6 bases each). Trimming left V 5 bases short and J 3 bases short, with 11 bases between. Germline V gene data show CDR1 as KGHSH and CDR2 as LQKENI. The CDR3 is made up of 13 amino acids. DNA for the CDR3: TGTGCCAGCTCAGGACTACAGGGCTACGAGCAGTACTTC. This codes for CASSGLQGYEQYF.

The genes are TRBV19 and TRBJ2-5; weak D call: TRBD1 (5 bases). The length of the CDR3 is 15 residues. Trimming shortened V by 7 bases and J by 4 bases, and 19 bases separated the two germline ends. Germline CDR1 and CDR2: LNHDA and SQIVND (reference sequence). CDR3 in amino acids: CASNQGWSFGETQYF. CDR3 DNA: TGTGCCAGTAATCAGGGATGGAGTTTCGGAGAGACCCAGTACTTC. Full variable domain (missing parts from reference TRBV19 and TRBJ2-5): DGGITQSPKYLFRKEGQNVTLSCEQNLNHDAMYWYRQDPGQGLRLIYYSQIVNDFQKGDIAEGYSVSREKKESFPLTVTSAQKNPTAFYLCASNQGWSFGETQYFGPGTRLLVL.

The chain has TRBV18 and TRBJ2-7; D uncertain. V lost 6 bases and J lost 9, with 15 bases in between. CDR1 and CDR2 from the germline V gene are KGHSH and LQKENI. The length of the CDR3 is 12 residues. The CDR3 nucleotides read TGTGCCAGCTCCAACAACCGGGCCATGCAGTACTTC. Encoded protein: CASSNNRAMQYF.

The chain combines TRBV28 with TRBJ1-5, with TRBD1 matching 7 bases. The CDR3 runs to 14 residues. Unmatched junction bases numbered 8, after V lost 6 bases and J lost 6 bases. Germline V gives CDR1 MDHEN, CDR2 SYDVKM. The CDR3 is CASSPSQGTQPQHF. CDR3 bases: TGTGCCAGCAGCCCATCACAGGGGACTCAGCCCCAGCATTTT.

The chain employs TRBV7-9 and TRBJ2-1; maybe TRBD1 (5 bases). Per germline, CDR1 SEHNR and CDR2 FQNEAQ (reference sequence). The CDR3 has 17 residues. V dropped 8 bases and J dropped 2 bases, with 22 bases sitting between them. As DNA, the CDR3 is TGTGCCAGCCCGCCCCCCCCAGGGCCCCACACCTACAATGAGCAGTTCTTC. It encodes CASPPPPGPHTYNEQFF.

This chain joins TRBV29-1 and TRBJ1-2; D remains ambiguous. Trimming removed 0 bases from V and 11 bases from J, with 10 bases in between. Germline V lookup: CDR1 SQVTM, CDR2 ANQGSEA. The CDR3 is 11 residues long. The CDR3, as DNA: TGCAGCGTTGAAGATGTTGTGGCTTACACCTTC. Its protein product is CSVEDVVAYTF.